This note documents a single T cell receptor beta chain sequence. Researchers ran the PCR with 60 Vbeta and 13 Jbeta primers. The repertoire was sequenced with immunoSEQ multiplex PCR; TCRdb's copy has only in-frame clones and lacks some. The sample contains a few hundred thousand clones, roughly 80% of which appear only once. Trimming stripped 3 bases from V and 6 bases from J, with 11 bases between. CDR1 is SGDLS and CDR2 is YYNGEE in the germline V gene. This CDR3 has 13 residues. The data were taken from a study of cytomegalovirus exposure and HLA in healthy donors. V usage is TRBV9 and J usage is TRBJ2-3; D might be TRBD1 (5 bases). The origin of this receptor is a man aged 30 to 45 in good health and CMV-seronegative. The source material was PBMCs. CDR3 in DNA: TGTGCCAGCAGCGGCAGGGTTGACGATACGCAGTATTTT. Protein: CASSGRVDDTQYF.